Presented here are 17 T cell receptor beta chains from one specimen sequenced in a study of graft-versus-host responses after intestinal transplantation. Their antigen targets remain unknown. Sequencing used immunoSEQ multiplex PCR; TCRdb keeps in-frame clones, though not all of them. The sample gives 80,000 to 100,000 clones, 90% to 95% of which show up once; over 0.15% is in the top ten. The specimen comprised unstimulated CD4+ T cells sorted from spleen or lymph node cells, sampled before intestinal transplant. Receptors originate from a human donor who received an intestinal transplant.

The chain joins TRBV5-6 to TRBJ1-3, with D hard to call. V lost 4 bases to trimming and J lost 2 bases, with 13 bases between them. CDR1 is SGHDT and CDR2 is YYEEEE in the germline V gene. CDR3 length: 15 residues. CDR3 sequence: CASSQRGLAGNTIYF. The CDR3, as DNA: TGTGCCAGCAGCCAGAGAGGACTCGCTGGAAACACCATATATTTT. Full variable domain (missing parts from reference TRBV5-6 and TRBJ1-3): DAGVTQSPTHLIKTRGQQVTLRCSPKSGHDTVSWYQQALGQGPQFIFQYYEEEERQRGNFPDRFSGHQFPNYSSELNVNALLLGDSALYLCASSQRGLAGNTIYFGEGSWLTVV.

V usage is TRBV5-1 and J usage is TRBJ2-3; 12 nucleotides line up with TRBD2. After removal of 4 bases from V and 8 bases from J, the junction contained 17 bases not matched to a gene. Germline V gene sequence: CDR1 SGHRS, CDR2 YFSETQ. The CDR3 has 18 residues. The CDR3 DNA is TGCGCCAGCAGCCTAGGTATCGGACTAGCGGGGTCCCGGGGTACGCAGTATTTT. It specifies CASSLGIGLAGSRGTQYF.

The J gene is TRBJ1-2, the V gene TRBV7-9, with 7 bases identical to TRBD1. This CDR3 is 14 amino acids long. V gave up 5 bases and J gave up 8 bases; unmatched junction bases: 11. Germline V gene data show CDR1 as SEHNR and CDR2 as FQNEAQ (reference sequence). The CDR3 DNA sequence: TGTGCCAGCAGCCCAACCTCGGACAGGTCGGGCTACACCTTC. The encoded protein is CASSPTSDRSGYTF.

This chain connects TRBV2 to TRBJ2-1; 7 nucleotides agree with TRBD1. The J segment lost 5 bases and the V segment lost 3 bases, leaving 10 bases of the junction unmatched. The CDR3 length is 16 residues. The germline CDR1 and CDR2 sequences are SNHLY and FYNNEI. Here the CDR3 reads CASSDRSGQTHNEQFF. In nucleotides, the CDR3 is TGTGCCAGCAGTGATAGGTCGGGACAGACCCACAATGAGCAGTTCTTC.

This rearrangement joins TRBV19 to TRBJ2-1; 12 bases are a match to TRBD2. Germline V gene data show CDR1 as LNHDA and CDR2 as SQIVND (reference sequence). V trimming: 4 bases; J trimming: 0 bases; junction bases outside the gene matches: 7. The CDR3 runs 18 residues. CDR3 DNA: TGTGCCAGTAGTACTAGGACTAGCGGGACCAGCTCCTACAATGAGCAGTTCTTC. Amino acid sequence: CASSTRTSGTSSYNEQFF.

The chain's CDR3 is CASSKDWSAPQFF. Here the CDR3 DNA reads TGTGCCAGCAGCAAGGACTGGTCGGCCCCCCAGTTCTTC. The chain employs TRBV11-2 and TRBJ2-1; D might be TRBD2 (5 bases). Trimming cost V 5 bases and J 13 bases, with 18 bases left between them. Germline lookup yields CDR1 SGHAT and CDR2 FQNNGV. This CDR3 spans 13 amino acids.

The V call is TRBV1, the J call TRBJ2-3; the table calls TRBD2, which could not be checked here. TRBV1 is a documented pseudogene. The CDR3 is 13 amino acids. Here the CDR3 reads CTSITRRTDTQYF. DNA of the CDR3: TGCACCAGCATAACGCGGCGCACAGATACGCAGTATTTT.

This rearrangement joins TRBV29-1 to TRBJ1-6, with 7 positions matching TRBD1. The germline gives CDR1 SQVTM, CDR2 ANQGSEA. J gave up 7 bases and V 7 bases, and 13 bases lay outside the gene matches. The length of the CDR3 is 15 residues. CDR3 in DNA: TGCAGCGCCCAACTGACAGGGTCCCTCAATTCACCCCTCCACTTT. Protein sequence: CSAQLTGSLNSPLHF.

This chain joins TRBV9 and TRBJ2-5, with 7 bases identical to TRBD2. CDR1 is SGDLS and CDR2 is YYNGEE in the germline V gene. The CDR3 has 16 residues. J gave up 4 bases and V 2 bases, and 11 bases lay outside the gene matches. CDR3 nucleotides: TGTGCCAGCAGCGTCGTAACGGGAGGAGGGGTAGAGACCCAGTACTTC. This translates into CASSVVTGGGVETQYF.

V is TRBV7-2 and J is TRBJ2-3, with 8 bases matching TRBD2. From germline, CDR1 is SGHTA and CDR2 FQGNSA. The J segment lost 5 bases and the V segment lost 10 bases, leaving 11 bases of the junction unmatched. This CDR3 spans 14 amino acids. CDR3 amino acids: CAIRSGSFGDTQYF. CDR3 coding DNA: TGTGCCATCCGAAGCGGGAGTTTCGGAGATACGCAGTATTTT.

V usage is TRBV6-1 and J usage is TRBJ2-7; tentative D call: TRBD1 (6 bases). Trimming took 7 bases from V and 5 from J, leaving 18 bases between them. The CDR3 length is 14 residues. Germline V gene data show CDR1 as MNHNS and CDR2 as SASEGT. CDR3 amino acids: CASTPTWGQDEQYF. The CDR3 DNA is TGTGCCAGCACCCCTACCTGGGGGCAGGACGAGCAGTACTTC.

V usage is TRBV18 and J usage is TRBJ2-5, with D perhaps matching TRBD2 (6 bases). Germline V gives CDR1 KGHSH, CDR2 LQKENI. The CDR3 totals 17 residues. The germline V and J ends were trimmed by 0 bases and 4 bases, with 18 bases remaining between them. The CDR3 DNA is TGTGCCAGCTCACCACCGGGACTCGCAGGCCTGGGAGAGACCCAGTACTTC. Translated: CASSPPGLAGLGETQYF.

This clone was recorded once. V is TRBV7-8 and J is TRBJ2-7, with D possibly matching TRBD1 (6 bases). Trimming shortened V by 5 bases and J by 0 bases, and 17 bases separated the two germline ends. Germline-derived CDR1 and CDR2 are SGHVS and FQNEAQ. There are 16 residues in the CDR3. The CDR3 sequence: CASSHRRGRSSYEQYF. The CDR3, as DNA: TGTGCCAGCAGCCACCGCAGGGGCCGGAGCTCCTACGAGCAGTACTTC.

V gene TRBV9 combines with J gene TRBJ2-7; 10 bases are a match to TRBD2. The germline CDR1 and CDR2 sequences are SGDLS and YYNGEE. This CDR3 contains 15 residues. The J segment lost 3 bases and the V segment lost 1 base, leaving 4 bases of the junction unmatched. CDR3: CASSVRGTSDYEQYF. The CDR3 region has the DNA TGTGCCAGCAGCGTAAGGGGGACTAGCGACTACGAGCAGTACTTC.

In DNA form, the CDR3 reads TGTGCCAGCTCACCACCCCAGGGTGCAAAAGAGAATTCCTACGAGCAGTACTTC. It translates to CASSPPQGAKENSYEQYF. The chain recombines TRBV18 with TRBJ2-7; D possibly corresponds to TRBD1 (5 bases). Trimming cost V 0 bases and J 1 base, with 19 bases left between them. Per germline, CDR1 KGHSH and CDR2 LQKENI. The CDR3 has 18 residues.

This chain connects TRBV5-1 to TRBJ1-2, with 7 nucleotides matching TRBD1. Germline loops: CDR1 SGHRS, CDR2 YFSETQ. Germline trimming cut 3 bases from V and 6 bases from J; bases unmatched to any gene: 5. The CDR3 is 13 residues long. The DNA of the CDR3 is TGCGCCAGCAGCTGGGGGACAGCCAATGGCTACACCTTC. It translates to CASSWGTANGYTF.

The rearrangement joins TRBV5-5 to TRBJ1-1; 7 bases are a match to TRBD1. Per germline, CDR1 SGHKS and CDR2 YYEKEE (reference sequence). This CDR3 has 14 residues. Trimming at V came to 4 bases and at J to 2 bases, leaving 5 bases not matched to a gene. Here the CDR3 reads CASSPRTGNTEAFF. DNA for the CDR3: TGTGCCAGCAGCCCCCGGACAGGAAACACTGAAGCTTTCTTT.